This TCR beta chain is from a study of cytomegalovirus exposure and HLA in healthy donors. General observations from the study: The study recorded around 160 TCR beta chains that were cytomegalovirus-associated. Some public TCRs appeared in many individuals, while most sequences were rare. There were a few CMV-associated chains whose specificity for CMV antigens was confirmed in vitro. In the roughly 120 validation repertoires, a later analysis found that first-cohort TCR clusters tended to co-occur.

Comments on this clone: Its matching antigen is unknown.

Produced via immunoSEQ multiplex PCR; TCRdb's table is partial and in-frame only. The repertoire includes fewer than 130,000 clones, around 90% of them detected once, and under 2% sits in the top ten. Germline CDR1 reads MNHEY; CDR2 reads SMNVEV (reference sequence). J was trimmed by 7 bases and V by 6 bases; bases with no gene match: 9. This CDR3 has 14 amino acids. This clonotype was obtained from a woman between 18 and 30 years old in good health and CMV-seronegative. The chain carries TRBV27 and TRBJ1-2; 9 bases map to TRBD1. The sequencing sample was made of PBMCs. CDR3 protein: CASRAGTGIGGYTF. The CDR3 DNA reads as TGTGCCAGCAGGGCCGGGACAGGGATCGGTGGCTACACCTTC.